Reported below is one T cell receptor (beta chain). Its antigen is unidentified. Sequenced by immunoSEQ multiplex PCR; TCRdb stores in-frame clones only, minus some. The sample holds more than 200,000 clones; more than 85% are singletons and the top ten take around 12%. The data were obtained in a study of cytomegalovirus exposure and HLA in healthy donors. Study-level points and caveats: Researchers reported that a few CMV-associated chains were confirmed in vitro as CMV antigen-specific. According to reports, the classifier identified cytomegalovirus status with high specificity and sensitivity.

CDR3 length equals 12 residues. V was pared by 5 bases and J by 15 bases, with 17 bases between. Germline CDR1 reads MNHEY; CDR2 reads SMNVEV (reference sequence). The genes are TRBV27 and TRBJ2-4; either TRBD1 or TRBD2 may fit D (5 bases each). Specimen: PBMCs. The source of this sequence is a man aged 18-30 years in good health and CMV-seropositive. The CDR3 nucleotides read TGTGCCAGCAGTGCTACGATGGGACGAACGTACTTC. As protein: CASSATMGRTYF.